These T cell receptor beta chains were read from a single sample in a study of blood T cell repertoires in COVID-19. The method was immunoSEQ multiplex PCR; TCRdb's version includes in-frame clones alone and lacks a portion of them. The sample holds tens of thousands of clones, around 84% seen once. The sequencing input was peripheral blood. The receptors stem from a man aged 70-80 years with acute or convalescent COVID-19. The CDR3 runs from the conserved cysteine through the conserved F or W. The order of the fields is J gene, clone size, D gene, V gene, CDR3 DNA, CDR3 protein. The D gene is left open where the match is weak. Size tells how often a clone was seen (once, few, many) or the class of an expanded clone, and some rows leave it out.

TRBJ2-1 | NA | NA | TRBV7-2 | TGTGCCAGCGCCCCAGGCCAACCCCACAATGAGCAGTTCTTC | CASAPGQPHNEQFF
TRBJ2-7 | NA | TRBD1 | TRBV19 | TGTGCCAGTAGTCCACGGGACAGGGGGCTATACGAGCAGTACTTC | CASSPRDRGLYEQYF
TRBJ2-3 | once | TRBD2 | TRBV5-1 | TGCGCCAGCAGCTTGGTAGCGGGGGTCACAGATACGCAGTATTTT | CASSLVAGVTDTQYF
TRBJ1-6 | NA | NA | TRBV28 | TGTGCCAGCAGTCGTATTAGTCAGGTGATTAATTCACCCCTCCACTTT | CASSRISQVINSPLHF
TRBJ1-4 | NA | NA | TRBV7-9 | TGTGCCAGCAGCTTGACAGCAAATGAAAAACTGTTTTTT | CASSLTANEKLFF
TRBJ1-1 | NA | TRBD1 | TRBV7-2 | TGTGCCAGCAGCTTAGTGACAGGGGGCTGGACTGAAGCTTTCTTT | CASSLVTGGWTEAFF
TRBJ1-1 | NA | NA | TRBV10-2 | TGCGCCAGCCTCAGGGGCAATATGAACACTGAAGCTTTCTTT | CASLRGNMNTEAFF
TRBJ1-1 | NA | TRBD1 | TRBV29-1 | TGCAGCGTTGAGGGACAGGGAAGCCCTGAAGCTTTCTTT | CSVEGQGSPEAFF
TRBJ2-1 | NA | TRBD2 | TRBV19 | TGTGCCAGTAGTATCGGACTAGCGGGAGCGGTTGAGCAGTTCTTC | CASSIGLAGAVEQFF
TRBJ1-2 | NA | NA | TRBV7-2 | TGTGCCAGCAGCTTAGACCAGAACTATGGCTACACCTTC | CASSLDQNYGYTF
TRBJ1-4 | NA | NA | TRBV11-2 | TGTGCCAGCAGCGGCCGGGACTTTAATGAAAAACTGTTTTTT | CASSGRDFNEKLFF
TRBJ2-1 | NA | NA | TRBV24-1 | TGTGCCACCAGTGATTTTAGTGGCAATGAGCAGTTCTTC | CATSDFSGNEQFF
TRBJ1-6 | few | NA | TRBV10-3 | TGTGCCATCAGTGAGTTTCAACAGGCAATCTATAATTCACCCCTCCACTTT | CAISEFQQAIYNSPLHF
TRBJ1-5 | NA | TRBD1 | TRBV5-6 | TGTGCCAGCAGCTTGTATAGGACAGGGGTAGGCAATCAGCCCCAGCATTTT | CASSLYRTGVGNQPQHF
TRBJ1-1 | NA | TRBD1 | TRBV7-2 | TGTGCCAGCAGCTCTCCGGGACAGGGGTCCCAGAACACTGAAGCTTTCTTT | CASSSPGQGSQNTEAFF
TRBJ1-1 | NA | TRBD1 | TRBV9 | TGTGCCAGCAGCGTGACAGGGGAAGCTTTCTTT | CASSVTGEAFF
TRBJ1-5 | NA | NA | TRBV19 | TGTGCCAGTAGTATACATATTACGGTCAATCAGCCCCAGCATTTT | CASSIHITVNQPQHF
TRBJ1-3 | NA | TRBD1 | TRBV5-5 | TGTGCCAGCAGCTTGTTGGGGGACAGGGGAGCTGGAAACACCATATATTTT | CASSLLGDRGAGNTIYF
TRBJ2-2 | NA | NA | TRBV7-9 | TGTGCCAGCAGCTTAACGCTGGGACAAAAGAACACCGGGGAGCTGTTTTTT | CASSLTLGQKNTGELFF
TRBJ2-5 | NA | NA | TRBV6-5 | TGTGCCACCGGCAGGGGAAGGAAGACCCAGTACTTC | CATGRGRKTQYF
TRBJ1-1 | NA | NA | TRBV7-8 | TGTGCCAGCAGCTTAGATGGGGCGGAGAACACTGAAGCTTTCTTT | CASSLDGAENTEAFF
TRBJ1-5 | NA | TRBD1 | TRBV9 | TGTGCCAGCAGCGGGACAGGCCGGGGACAGCCCCAGCATTTT | CASSGTGRGQPQHF
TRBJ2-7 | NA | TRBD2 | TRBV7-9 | TGTGCCAGCAGCACACCGGGACTAGCGGGAGGGCCTTCGCAGTACTTC | CASSTPGLAGGPSQYF
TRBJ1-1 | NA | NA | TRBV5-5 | TGTGCCAGCAGCTCAAGGGGTGTGAACACTGAAGCTTTCTTT | CASSSRGVNTEAFF
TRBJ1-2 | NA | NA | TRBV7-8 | TGTGCCAGCAGCCACCTTCGTACTCCCAGGGGAGATGGCTACACCTTC | CASSHLRTPRGDGYTF
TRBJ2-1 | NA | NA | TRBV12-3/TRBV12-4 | TGTGCCAGCAAACTTGGATCCGGCGGTGAGCAGTTCTTC | CASKLGSGGEQFF
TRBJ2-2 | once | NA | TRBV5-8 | TGTGCCAGCAGCTTAACCAGCGGACGGGGCACCGGGGAGCTGTTTTTT | CASSLTSGRGTGELFF
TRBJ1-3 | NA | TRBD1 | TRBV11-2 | TGTGCCAGCAGCTCAGGACAGGGCAAAACTGGAAACACCATATATTTT | CASSSGQGKTGNTIYF
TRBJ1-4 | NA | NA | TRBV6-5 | TGTGCCAGCAGTTACGGAGGTGTAACTAATGAAAAACTGTTTTTT | CASSYGGVTNEKLFF
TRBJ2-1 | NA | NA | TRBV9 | TGTGCCAGCAGCCGAGACAGGCAGGGTTTGAATGAGCAGTTCTTC | CASSRDRQGLNEQFF
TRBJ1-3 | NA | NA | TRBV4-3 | TGCGCCAGCAGCCAACAGGGGAACTCTGGAAACACCATATATTTT | CASSQQGNSGNTIYF
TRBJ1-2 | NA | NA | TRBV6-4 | TGTGCCAGCAGGGACCAGGGGTATGGCTACACCTTC | CASRDQGYGYTF
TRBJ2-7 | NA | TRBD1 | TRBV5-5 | TGTGCCAGCAGCACTACAGGGGCTCACGAGCAGTACTTC | CASSTTGAHEQYF
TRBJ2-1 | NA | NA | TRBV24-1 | TGTGCCACCAGCACCAAGGGGTTCCTCTACAATGAGCAGTTCTTC | CATSTKGFLYNEQFF
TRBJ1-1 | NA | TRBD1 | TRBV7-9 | TGTGCCAGCAGCTCCCAGGGGGGTGGTGAAGCTTTCTTT | CASSSQGGGEAFF
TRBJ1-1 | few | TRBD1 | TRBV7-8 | TGTGCCAGCAGCAAACGGACAGGTCCGAACACTGAAGCTTTCTTT | CASSKRTGPNTEAFF
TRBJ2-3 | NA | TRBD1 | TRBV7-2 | TGTGCCAGCAGCTTGAGGGGACAGGGTAGTTCCGATACGCAGTATTTT | CASSLRGQGSSDTQYF
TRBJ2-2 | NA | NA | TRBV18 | TGTGCCAGCTCACCCAGACATTCCACCGGGGAGCTGTTTTTT | CASSPRHSTGELFF
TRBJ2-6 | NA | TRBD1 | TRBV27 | TGTGCCAGCAGCTTCTACCCCACGACAGGGGCTGGGGCCAACGTCCTGACTTTC | CASSFYPTTGAGANVLTF
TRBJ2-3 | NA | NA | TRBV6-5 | TGTGCCAGCACTCAAACCCGGGGAAGCACAGATACGCAGTATTTT | CASTQTRGSTDTQYF
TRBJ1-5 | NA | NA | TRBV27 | TGTGCCAGCAGTCCACAGGGTATAGGCGGGGGGATCAATCAGCCCCAGCATTTT | CASSPQGIGGGINQPQHF
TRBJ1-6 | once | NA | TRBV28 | TGTGCCAGCAGGCGGGACTCCTCTACGGGATCACCCCTCCACTTT | CASRRDSSTGSPLHF
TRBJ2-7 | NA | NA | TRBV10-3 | TGTGCCATCAGTGAGTACTCAATAGAGACCTACGAGCAGTACTTC | CAISEYSIETYEQYF
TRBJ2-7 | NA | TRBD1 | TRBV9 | TGTGCCAGAAGCTTGGGACAGGGGGACGAGCAGTACTTC | CARSLGQGDEQYF
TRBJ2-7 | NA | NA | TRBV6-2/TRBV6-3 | TGTGCCAGCAGTGCCCGCCGGGACAAGCAGTACTTC | CASSARRDKQYF
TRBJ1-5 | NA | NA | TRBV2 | TGTGCCAGCAGACGAAATGGGGGCCATCAGCCCCAGCATTTT | CASRRNGGHQPQHF
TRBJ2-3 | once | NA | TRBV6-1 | TGTGCCAGCAGTGGGTACCCGACTAGTCCTTCCACAGATACGCAGTATTTT | CASSGYPTSPSTDTQYF
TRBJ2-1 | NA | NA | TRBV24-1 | TGTGCCACCAGTGGGCGGGGGCGAATTGGGGACAATGAGCAGTTCTTC | CATSGRGRIGDNEQFF
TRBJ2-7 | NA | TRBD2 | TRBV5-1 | TGCGCCAGCAGCGGGACTAGCGGGATCTCCTACGAGCAGTACTTC | CASSGTSGISYEQYF
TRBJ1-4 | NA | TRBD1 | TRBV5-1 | TGCGCCAGCAGACCCGGGACAGGGGATGGGAAACTGTTTTTT | CASRPGTGDGKLFF
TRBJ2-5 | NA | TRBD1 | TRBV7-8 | TGTGCCAGCAGCTTGACAGGGGGAAGCGAGACCCAGTACTTC | CASSLTGGSETQYF
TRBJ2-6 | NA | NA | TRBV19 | TGTGCCAGTAGTTCCCACAGTAGCTCTGGGGCCAACGTCCTGACTTTC | CASSSHSSSGANVLTF
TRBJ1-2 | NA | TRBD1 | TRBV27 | TGTGCCAGCAGCTCCTCCGCAGCAGGGGGGAGGTTCTATGGCTACACCTTC | CASSSSAAGGRFYGYTF